Given below is one T cell receptor beta chain in context. Its antigen is currently unknown. This CDR3 contains 18 residues. V shed 4 bases, J shed 0 bases, and the junction held 11 bases outside the gene matches. CDR1 and CDR2 from the germline V gene are SGDLS and YYNGEE. TCRdb called the reads again in MiXCR, with one record for every CDR3 protein. Of about a million distinct CDR3 sequences detected, under 40% appear once; the ten largest clones hold 10% to 15%. The source of the sample is a study of T cell repertoires in cytomegalovirus infection. Looking at the study overall: In the study, CMV epitopes included recently identified HLA-C-restricted and well-studied HLA-B-restricted ones. Study findings and constraints: Predominance within the ex vivo response was attributable to HLA-C-restricted CMV-specific TCR beta clonotypes.

The chain recombines TRBV9 with TRBJ2-1; 9 nucleotides line up with TRBD1. The sequence was collected from a human donor in good health (CMV status not recorded). Some clones in this sample may be carry-over from other donors' samples. Sample: cultured CD8+ T cells from PBMCs, taken from culture after CMV antigen stimulation. The CDR3 region has the DNA TGTGCCAGCAGCCACGAAAAAGGGGGACAGGGCTCCTACAATGAGCAGTTCTTC. It is translated as CASSHEKGGQGSYNEQFF.